The rows below give T cell receptor beta chains drawn from one sample of a study of OX40 agonist ivuxolimab in advanced cancers. Profiling relied on immunoSEQ multiplex PCR, and the TCRdb table lists in-frame clones only, not all of them. In the table there are about 81,000 clones, around 90% of which are singletons. The sequencing here drew on CD4+ or CD8+ T cells sorted from blood, taken in a trial of the OX40 agonist ivuxolimab. The source is an adult with an advanced solid tumor such as melanoma, head and neck, liver or kidney cancer. Each CDR3 is given with its conserved first and last residue. Each record gives: J gene, V gene, CDR3 length, clone size, CDR3 protein. Some rows mark clone size as missing; the rest say once, few, many or name a class of expanded clone.

TRBJ2-5,TRBV4-1,12,NA,CASSPRSGTQYF
TRBJ1-5,TRBV6-6,14,NA,CASSYAQGNQPQHF
TRBJ2-3,TRBV5-1,15,NA,CASSGWGAFTDTQYF
TRBJ1-5,TRBV18,13,NA,CASSPQVNQPQHF
TRBJ1-2,TRBV7-8,15,few,CASSLDRTANYGYTF
TRBJ2-7,TRBV10-3,12,NA,CAIRDGTYEQYF
TRBJ1-2,TRBV15,15,once,CATSREGGGFYGYTF
TRBJ1-1,TRBV12-2,15,NA,CASQLPTKANTEAFF
TRBJ2-7,TRBV5-1,14,few,CASSVGQGAYEQYF
TRBJ1-2,TRBV6-6,14,few,CASSYLTVMDGYTF
TRBJ2-2,TRBV5-1,14,once,CASSIQGATGELFF
TRBJ2-1,TRBV9,15,NA,CASSAAGLTYNEQFF
TRBJ1-4,TRBV18,14,NA,CASSPNGGAEKLFF
TRBJ2-3,TRBV9,15,NA,CASSVGGGRADTQYF
TRBJ1-1,TRBV7-9,13,once,CASSLKHGTEAFF
TRBJ2-4,TRBV11-2,15,NA,CASSLVGGSFNIQYF
TRBJ1-3,TRBV4-1,17,NA,CASSPSVTRGTGNTIYF
TRBJ1-2,TRBV29-1,13,few,CSVLGGTQGGYTF